This T cell receptor beta chain appears in the sequencing data of a study of patients and donors after allogeneic stem cell transplantation. CDR1 is SGHDN, CDR2 FVKESK, per germline. The CDR3 contains 16 residues. V was pared by 1 base and J by 4 bases, with 17 bases between. TCRdb itself ran the RT-PCR reads through MiXCR, one entry per CDR3 protein. The repertoire has 410,000 or so distinct CDR3 sequences, more than 15% of them found once; the top ten carry roughly 7.2%. The sequenced sample consisted of blood, either unsorted or a sorted T cell fraction (not recorded which). This sequence was found in a human donor who was either an allogeneic HSCT recipient or a stem cell or donor lymphocyte infusion donor (not recorded which). It is not recorded whose cells these are; they may come from a transplant donor. The chain links TRBV14 to TRBJ2-7; TRBD1 might be the D (6 bases). CDR3 nucleotide sequence: TGTGCCAGCAGCCAAGTGAGGGCCAGGGGTACGTACGAGCAGTACTTC. Translated, it gives CASSQVRARGTYEQYF.